This T cell receptor beta chain was recorded in a study of T cell responses to AZD1222 COVID-19 vaccine. Regarding the study as a whole: Compared with day 0, the breadth and depth of the Spike-specific TCR repertoire rose significantly after two doses of AZD1222. Donors were mostly white British, more females; clonal diversity possibly underestimated. Repertoire samples came only from after the peak T cell response.

V lost 6 bases to trimming and J lost 0 bases, with 9 bases between them. This CDR3 is built from 14 residues. The V gene's germline CDR1 is SEHNR and CDR2 FQNEAQ (reference sequence). Method: immunoSEQ multiplex PCR; TCRdb's copy keeps in-frame clones and lacks some. The sample yields approximately 140,000 clones, roughly nine tenths seen once. Concerning this clone: Its specificity is not known.

The chain has TRBV7-9 and TRBJ1-5; D unresolved. The TCR originated in an adult who received the MenACWY meningococcal vaccine as a control. Sequencing was performed on peripheral blood, taken 28 days after the second dose of the MenACWY control vaccine. The CDR3 sequence is CASSYEYSNQPQHF. DNA of the CDR3: TGTGCCAGCAGTTACGAATATAGCAATCAGCCCCAGCATTTT.